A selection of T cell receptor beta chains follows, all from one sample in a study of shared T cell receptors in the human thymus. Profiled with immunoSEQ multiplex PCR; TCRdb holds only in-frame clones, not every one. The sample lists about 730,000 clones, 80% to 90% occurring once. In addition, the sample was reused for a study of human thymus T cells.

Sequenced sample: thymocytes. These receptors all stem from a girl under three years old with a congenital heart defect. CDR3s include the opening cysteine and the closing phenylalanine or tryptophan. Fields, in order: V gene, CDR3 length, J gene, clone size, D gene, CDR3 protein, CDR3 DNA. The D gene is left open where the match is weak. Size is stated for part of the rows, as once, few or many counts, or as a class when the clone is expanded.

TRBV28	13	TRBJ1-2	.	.	CASSLTGGVGYTF	TGTGCCAGCAGTCTGACAGGCGGCGTGGGCTACACCTTC
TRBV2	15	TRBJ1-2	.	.	CASSGSDSLYHGYTF	TGTGCCAGCAGTGGGTCGGACAGCCTATATCATGGCTACACCTTC
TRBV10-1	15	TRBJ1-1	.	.	CASSDRASLNTEAFF	TGCGCCAGCAGTGACAGGGCCTCTTTGAACACTGAAGCTTTCTTT
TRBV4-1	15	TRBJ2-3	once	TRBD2	CASEGLAGGTDTQYF	TGCGCCAGCGAGGGACTAGCGGGGGGAACAGATACGCAGTATTTT
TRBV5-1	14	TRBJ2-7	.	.	CASSLGGSTYEQYF	TGCGCCAGCAGCTTAGGAGGCAGTACCTACGAGCAGTACTTC
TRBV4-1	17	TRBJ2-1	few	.	CASSQERIQDAYNEQFF	TGCGCCAGCAGCCAAGAGCGGATACAGGATGCCTACAATGAGCAGTTCTTC
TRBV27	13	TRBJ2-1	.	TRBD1	CASSLGQGGEQFF	TGTGCCAGCAGTTTAGGACAGGGCGGTGAGCAGTTCTTC
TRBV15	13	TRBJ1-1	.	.	CATSRNPGTEAFF	TGTGCCACCAGCAGAAACCCGGGCACTGAAGCTTTCTTT
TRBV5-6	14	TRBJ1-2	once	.	CASSVAGTNYGYTF	TGTGCCAGCAGCGTCGCAGGAACTAACTATGGCTACACCTTC
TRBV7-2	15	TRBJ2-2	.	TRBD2	CASSSGGGPVGELFF	TGTGCCAGCAGTTCCGGGGGGGGGCCGGTCGGGGAGCTGTTTTTT
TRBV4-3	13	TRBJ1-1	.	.	CASSQDRDGEAFF	TGCGCCAGCAGCCAAGACAGGGATGGTGAAGCTTTCTTT
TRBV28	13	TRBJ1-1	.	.	CASRGGGTPEAFF	TGTGCCAGCAGGGGCGGGGGTACCCCTGAAGCTTTCTTT
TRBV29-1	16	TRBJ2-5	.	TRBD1	CSVMIQGTGLRETQYF	TGCAGCGTCATGATCCAGGGGACAGGGTTGCGAGAGACCCAGTACTTC
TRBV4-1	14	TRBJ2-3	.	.	CASSHRSASDTQYF	TGCGCCAGCAGCCACCGAAGTGCGTCAGATACGCAGTATTTT
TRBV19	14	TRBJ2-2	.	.	CASSIAVITGELFF	TGTGCCAGTAGTATAGCAGTTATCACCGGGGAGCTGTTTTTT
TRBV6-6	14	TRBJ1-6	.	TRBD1	CASSFDRGNSPLHF	TGTGCCAGCAGCTTCGACAGGGGAAATTCACCCCTCCACTTT
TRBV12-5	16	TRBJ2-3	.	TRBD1	CASGLIPTGGTDTQYF	TGTGCTAGTGGTTTGATCCCGACAGGGGGCACAGATACGCAGTATTTT
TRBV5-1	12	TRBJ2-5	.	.	CASSYYRETQYF	TGCGCCAGCAGCTACTATCGGGAGACCCAGTACTTC
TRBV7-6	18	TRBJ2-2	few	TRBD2	CASRDPTSSGVFTGELFF	TGTGCCAGCAGAGACCCCACTAGCAGCGGGGTATTCACCGGGGAGCTGTTTTTT
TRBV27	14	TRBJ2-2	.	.	CASGRQRSTGELFF	TGTGCCAGCGGGCGACAGAGGAGCACCGGGGAGCTGTTTTTT
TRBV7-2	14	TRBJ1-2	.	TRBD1	CASSSGTGIYGYTF	TGTGCCAGCAGCAGCGGGACAGGGATCTATGGCTACACCTTC
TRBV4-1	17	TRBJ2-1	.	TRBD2	CASSQDWGTRGDNEQFF	TGCGCCAGCAGCCAAGATTGGGGGACTAGAGGGGACAATGAGCAGTTCTTC
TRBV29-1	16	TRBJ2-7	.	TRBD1	CSVEFKDRGLSYEQYF	TGCAGCGTTGAATTTAAGGACAGGGGCCTCTCCTACGAGCAGTACTTC
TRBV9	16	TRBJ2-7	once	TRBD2	CASSEAREAGTYEQYF	TGTGCCAGCAGCGAGGCCCGGGAGGCTGGGACCTACGAGCAGTACTTC
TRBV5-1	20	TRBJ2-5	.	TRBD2	CASSLNPPVAGGKLQETQYF	TGCGCCAGCAGCTTGAATCCCCCCGTAGCGGGGGGTAAACTCCAAGAGACCCAGTACTTC
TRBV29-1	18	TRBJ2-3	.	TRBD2	CSVEANTKSGESTDTQYF	TGCAGCGTTGAAGCCAACACCAAGAGCGGGGAGAGCACAGATACGCAGTATTTT
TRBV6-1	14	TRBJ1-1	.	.	CASRRLTGNTEAFF	TGTGCCAGCAGAAGGTTGACAGGGAACACTGAAGCTTTCTTT
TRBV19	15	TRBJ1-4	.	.	CATTPPGDGSEKLFF	TGTGCCACTACACCCCCTGGGGACGGGAGCGAAAAACTGTTTTTT
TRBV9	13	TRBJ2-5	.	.	CASTGEGGETQYF	TGTGCCAGCACCGGCGAGGGGGGGGAGACCCAGTACTTC